This TCR beta chain comes out of a study of blood T cell repertoires in COVID-19. Study-level information: Spain, Italy and the United States supplied samples that represented acute and convalescent COVID-19.

In the source study's methods: For nucleated cells, counts were estimated from reference gene primer amplification. The table came from immunoSEQ multiplex PCR; TCRdb's copy has only in-frame clones and leaves some out. V and J calls plus clone size are reproduced from that table; the DNA served to infer D and trimming. The profile shows tens of thousands of clones, 80% to 90% of them singletons. The CDR3 runs to 14 residues. Germline-derived CDR1 and CDR2 are LNHDA and SQIVND (reference sequence). J lost 3 bases, V lost 8 bases, and 5 bases had no gene match. Sample: peripheral blood. The rearrangement uses TRBV19 and TRBJ2-1, with 9 bases fitting TRBD1. This receptor was taken from a human donor in a cohort sampled during active COVID-19. The CDR3 DNA is TGTGCCAGTCGGGACAGGGTTAACTACAATGAGCAGTTCTTC. Protein product: CASRDRVNYNEQFF.